The clone carrying this TCR beta chain was recorded a few times. Its target is not known. The data derive from a study of T cells in Graves' hyperthyroidism and ophthalmopathy. Study conclusions and caveats: Most clonotypes expanded in the thyroid (above 0.001) were also present in blood.

CDR3 size: 15 residues. V lost 1 base and J lost 4, with 14 bases in between. The V gene's germline CDR1 is SEHNR and CDR2 FQNEAQ (reference sequence). Researchers amplified the TCR beta CDR3 regions from RNA transcripts. HTBI primers were the set used in a first-round RT-PCR of the TCR CDR3. TCRdb re-derived calls from the multiplex PCR reads in MiXCR, one entry per CDR3 protein. The repertoire holds under 700,000 distinct CDR3 sequences, 46% seen once, with 8.2% in the top ten. Sequencing input: peripheral blood or thyroid tissue (not recorded which). The V and J genes are TRBV7-9 and TRBJ2-7; weak D call: TRBD2 (6 bases). This TCR was recovered from a woman aged 18-35 years with Graves' hyperthyroidism. CDR3 nucleotides: TGTGCCAGCAGCTTAGGTGGCAGGGCGGGGTACGAGCAGTACTTC. It codes for CASSLGGRAGYEQYF. The entire variable domain, with the rest obtained from reference TRBV7-9 and TRBJ2-7, is as follows: DTGVSQNPRHKITKRGQNVTFRCDPISEHNRLYWYRQTLGQGPEFLTYFQNEAQLEKSRLLSDRFSAERPKGSFSTLEIQRTEQGDSAMYLCASSLGGRAGYEQYFGPGTRLTVT.